This T cell receptor (beta chain) was sequenced during a study of blood T cell repertoires in COVID-19. Overall study: Sites across the United States, Italy and Spain contributed samples from acute and convalescent COVID-19. In each case, the material was cDNA or gDNA derived from T cells, B-cell-depleted T cells, or PBMCs.

Authors' data handling: It was from reference gene primer amplification that nucleated cell counts were estimated. Using immunoSEQ multiplex PCR, the repertoire was profiled, and TCRdb retains in-frame clones only, with some absent. V, J and clone size reflect that table, while D and trimming were determined from the DNA. Of approximately 120,000 clones detected, around 86% appear once; the ten largest clones hold around 6.3%. The sample consisted of peripheral blood. This TCR was sampled from a man older than 75 with active or convalescent COVID-19.

The CDR3 reads CASSRGGGRSSYEQYF. The DNA of the CDR3 is TGCGCCAGCAGCCGTGGTGGGGGGAGAAGCTCCTACGAGCAGTACTTC. V usage is TRBV5-1 and J usage is TRBJ2-7; maybe TRBD2 (6 bases). Per germline, CDR1 SGHRS and CDR2 YFSETQ. CDR3 size: 16 residues. V dropped 4 bases and J dropped 0 bases, with 17 bases sitting between them.